These T cell receptor beta chains were read from a single sample in a study of T cell responses to AZD1222 COVID-19 vaccine. Sequencing used immunoSEQ multiplex PCR; TCRdb keeps in-frame clones, though not all of them. There are roughly 130,000 clones in the sample; about 90% occur only once, and under 9% lies in the top ten. The sequencing here drew on peripheral blood, taken on day 0 of AZD1222 vaccination. The source is an adult in good health. Each CDR3 is given with its conserved first and last residue. The D gene is left open where the match is weak. Only part of the rows carry a size: once, few, many, or a class if the clone is expanded.

CDR3 protein: CASSPSTGASNQPQHF
CDR3 DNA: TGTGCCAGCTCACCCTCGACAGGGGCTAGCAATCAGCCCCAGCATTTT
J gene: TRBJ1-5
CDR3 length: 16
V gene: TRBV18
D gene: TRBD1
clone size: NA

CDR3 protein: CASSDGRVGEQYF
CDR3 DNA: TGTGCCAGCAGTGATGGCAGGGTAGGGGAGCAGTACTTC
J gene: TRBJ2-7
CDR3 length: 13
V gene: TRBV6-1
D gene: NA
clone size: NA

CDR3 protein: CASSQETQYF
CDR3 DNA: TGTGCCAGCAGTCAAGAGACCCAGTACTTC
J gene: TRBJ2-5
CDR3 length: 10
V gene: TRBV3-1/TRBV3-2
D gene: NA
clone size: NA

CDR3 protein: CASSYRTGRSYNEQFF
CDR3 DNA: TGTGCCAGCAGTTATCGCACCGGCCGTTCCTACAATGAGCAGTTCTTC
J gene: TRBJ2-1
CDR3 length: 16
V gene: TRBV6-5
D gene: NA
clone size: NA

CDR3 protein: CASMAGQPQHF
CDR3 DNA: TGTGCCAGCATGGCGGGCCAGCCCCAGCATTTT
J gene: TRBJ1-5
CDR3 length: 11
V gene: TRBV6-5
D gene: NA
clone size: NA

CDR3 protein: CASSQVPETTNEKLFF
CDR3 DNA: TGTGCCAGCAGCCAAGTTCCGGAAACAACTAATGAAAAACTGTTTTTT
J gene: TRBJ1-4
CDR3 length: 16
V gene: TRBV11-2
D gene: NA
clone size: NA

CDR3 protein: CASSPTPGQTYEQYF
CDR3 DNA: TGCGCCAGCAGCCCGACCCCGGGACAAACCTACGAGCAGTACTTC
J gene: TRBJ2-7
CDR3 length: 15
V gene: TRBV5-1
D gene: NA
clone size: NA

CDR3 protein: CASSLGSTTTNEKLFF
CDR3 DNA: TGCGCCAGCAGCTTGGGTTCTACGACAACTAATGAAAAACTGTTTTTT
J gene: TRBJ1-4
CDR3 length: 16
V gene: TRBV5-1
D gene: NA
clone size: NA

CDR3 protein: CSVDPGTGGYEQYF
CDR3 DNA: TGCAGCGTTGATCCTGGGACAGGGGGCTACGAGCAGTACTTC
J gene: TRBJ2-7
CDR3 length: 14
V gene: TRBV29-1
D gene: TRBD1
clone size: NA

CDR3 protein: CASSQDLQGAREQYF
CDR3 DNA: TGTGCCAGCAGCCAAGATCTACAGGGGGCACGGGAGCAGTACTTC
J gene: TRBJ2-7
CDR3 length: 15
V gene: TRBV3-1/TRBV3-2
D gene: TRBD1
clone size: once

CDR3 protein: CSATEYGYTF
CDR3 DNA: TGCAGTGCTACCGAATATGGCTACACCTTC
J gene: TRBJ1-2
CDR3 length: 10
V gene: TRBV20-1
D gene: NA
clone size: NA

CDR3 protein: CASSATGVAYEQYF
CDR3 DNA: TGTGCCAGCAGCGCTACAGGCGTCGCCTACGAGCAGTACTTC
J gene: TRBJ2-7
CDR3 length: 14
V gene: TRBV5-4
D gene: NA
clone size: few

CDR3 protein: CASSEPQGRNSPLHF
CDR3 DNA: TGTGCCAGCAGCGAGCCCCAGGGAAGAAATTCACCCCTCCACTTT
J gene: TRBJ1-6
CDR3 length: 15
V gene: TRBV2
D gene: NA
clone size: NA

CDR3 protein: CASSQAQGNQPQHF
CDR3 DNA: TGTGCCAGCAGCCAAGCCCAGGGCAATCAGCCCCAGCATTTT
J gene: TRBJ1-5
CDR3 length: 14
V gene: TRBV4-2
D gene: NA
clone size: NA

CDR3 protein: CASSSPGPDEQYF
CDR3 DNA: TGTGCCAGCAGTTCGCCGGGGCCGGACGAGCAGTACTTC
J gene: TRBJ2-7
CDR3 length: 13
V gene: TRBV12-3/TRBV12-4
D gene: NA
clone size: NA

CDR3 protein: CASRTGTSGTSSLF
CDR3 DNA: TGCGCCAGCAGGACCGGGACTAGCGGGACTTCTTCCCTCTTC
J gene: TRBJ2-1
CDR3 length: 14
V gene: TRBV5-1
D gene: TRBD2
clone size: NA

CDR3 protein: CATSDPGSADRSNYGYTF
CDR3 DNA: TGTGCCACCAGTGACCCAGGAAGCGCCGACAGGTCCAACTATGGCTACACCTTC
J gene: TRBJ1-2
CDR3 length: 18
V gene: TRBV24-1
D gene: NA
clone size: NA

CDR3 protein: CASSLAMSTSYEQYF
CDR3 DNA: TGTGCCAGCAGCTTAGCCATGTCGACCTCCTACGAGCAGTACTTC
J gene: TRBJ2-7
CDR3 length: 15
V gene: TRBV11-2
D gene: NA
clone size: NA

CDR3 protein: CASKGLAGVETQYF
CDR3 DNA: TGTGCCAGCAAAGGGCTAGCGGGAGTTGAGACCCAGTACTTC
J gene: TRBJ2-5
CDR3 length: 14
V gene: TRBV2
D gene: TRBD2
clone size: NA

CDR3 protein: CASSRSQTGTGNTIYF
CDR3 DNA: TGTGCCAGCAGTCGATCACAGACAGGGACTGGAAACACCATATATTTT
J gene: TRBJ1-3
CDR3 length: 16
V gene: TRBV6-6
D gene: TRBD1
clone size: few

CDR3 protein: CASSPDRLGVNSPLHF
CDR3 DNA: TGCGCCAGCAGCCCCGACCGGTTAGGAGTTAATTCACCCCTCCACTTT
J gene: TRBJ1-6
CDR3 length: 16
V gene: TRBV4-1
D gene: NA
clone size: NA

CDR3 protein: CASSWNLYEQYF
CDR3 DNA: TGCGCCAGCAGCTGGAACCTTTACGAGCAGTACTTC
J gene: TRBJ2-7
CDR3 length: 12
V gene: TRBV5-1
D gene: NA
clone size: NA

CDR3 protein: CASSTSTDTNEKLFF
CDR3 DNA: TGTGCCAGCAGCACCTCGACAGATACGAATGAAAAACTGTTTTTT
J gene: TRBJ1-4
CDR3 length: 15
V gene: TRBV9
D gene: NA
clone size: NA

CDR3 protein: CASPPGSYYGYTF
CDR3 DNA: TGTGCCAGCCCACCGGGGAGTTACTATGGCTACACCTTC
J gene: TRBJ1-2
CDR3 length: 13
V gene: TRBV6-5
D gene: NA
clone size: NA

CDR3 protein: CASSFGTENEKLFF
CDR3 DNA: TGTGCCAGCAGTTTCGGGACGGAAAATGAAAAACTGTTTTTT
J gene: TRBJ1-4
CDR3 length: 14
V gene: TRBV2
D gene: NA
clone size: NA

CDR3 protein: CASSLSGPGSNQPQHF
CDR3 DNA: TGTGCCAGCAGTTTATCGGGACCGGGTAGCAATCAGCCCCAGCATTTT
J gene: TRBJ1-5
CDR3 length: 16
V gene: TRBV28
D gene: NA
clone size: NA

CDR3 protein: CASSPSAGVLAGELFF
CDR3 DNA: TGTGCCAGCAGCCCCTCGGCAGGGGTATTGGCCGGGGAGCTGTTTTTT
J gene: TRBJ2-2
CDR3 length: 16
V gene: TRBV14
D gene: NA
clone size: NA

CDR3 protein: CATRSAGANQPQHF
CDR3 DNA: TGTGCCACGCGATCAGCGGGGGCCAATCAGCCCCAGCATTTT
J gene: TRBJ1-5
CDR3 length: 14
V gene: TRBV15
D gene: NA
clone size: once

CDR3 protein: CASSLRGQPQHF
CDR3 DNA: TGTGCCAGCAGTTTAAGAGGGCAGCCCCAGCATTTT
J gene: TRBJ1-5
CDR3 length: 12
V gene: TRBV12-3/TRBV12-4
D gene: NA
clone size: NA

CDR3 protein: CASSYLGRTDTQYF
CDR3 DNA: TGTGCCAGCAGTTATCTGGGGAGGACAGATACGCAGTATTTT
J gene: TRBJ2-3
CDR3 length: 14
V gene: TRBV27
D gene: NA
clone size: NA

CDR3 protein: CAWSTTYRDRGRVPYNEQFF
CDR3 DNA: TGTGCCTGGAGTACTACCTACCGGGACAGGGGAAGGGTACCCTACAATGAGCAGTTCTTC
J gene: TRBJ2-1
CDR3 length: 20
V gene: TRBV30
D gene: TRBD1
clone size: NA

CDR3 protein: CASSPGLISSYNSPLHF
CDR3 DNA: TGTGCCAGCAGTCCCGGACTGATAAGCTCCTATAATTCACCCCTCCACTTT
J gene: TRBJ1-6
CDR3 length: 17
V gene: TRBV6-6
D gene: NA
clone size: few

CDR3 protein: CASSRGTGTTYEQYF
CDR3 DNA: TGTGCCAGCAGCCGCGGGACAGGGACCACCTACGAGCAGTACTTC
J gene: TRBJ2-7
CDR3 length: 15
V gene: TRBV7-9
D gene: TRBD1
clone size: NA

CDR3 protein: CASIGLETQYF
CDR3 DNA: TGTGCCAGCATTGGTTTGGAGACCCAGTACTTC
J gene: TRBJ2-5
CDR3 length: 11
V gene: TRBV12-3/TRBV12-4
D gene: NA
clone size: once

CDR3 protein: CATSRGVNGPQHF
CDR3 DNA: TGTGCCACCAGCAGAGGAGTGAATGGTCCCCAGCATTTT
J gene: TRBJ1-5
CDR3 length: 13
V gene: TRBV15
D gene: NA
clone size: NA

CDR3 protein: CASSPSLPSIGQYF
CDR3 DNA: TGTGCCAGCAGTCCCTCCCTTCCCTCTATAGGGCAGTACTTC
J gene: TRBJ2-7
CDR3 length: 14
V gene: TRBV27
D gene: NA
clone size: NA

CDR3 protein: CASSDRAPYEQYF
CDR3 DNA: TGTGCCAGCAGCGACAGGGCCCCCTACGAGCAGTACTTC
J gene: TRBJ2-7
CDR3 length: 13
V gene: TRBV11-3
D gene: TRBD1
clone size: NA

CDR3 protein: CASSLGLGVGNYGYTF
CDR3 DNA: TGTGCCAGCAGCTTAGGGCTAGGGGTAGGGAACTATGGCTACACCTTC
J gene: TRBJ1-2
CDR3 length: 16
V gene: TRBV11-2
D gene: NA
clone size: once